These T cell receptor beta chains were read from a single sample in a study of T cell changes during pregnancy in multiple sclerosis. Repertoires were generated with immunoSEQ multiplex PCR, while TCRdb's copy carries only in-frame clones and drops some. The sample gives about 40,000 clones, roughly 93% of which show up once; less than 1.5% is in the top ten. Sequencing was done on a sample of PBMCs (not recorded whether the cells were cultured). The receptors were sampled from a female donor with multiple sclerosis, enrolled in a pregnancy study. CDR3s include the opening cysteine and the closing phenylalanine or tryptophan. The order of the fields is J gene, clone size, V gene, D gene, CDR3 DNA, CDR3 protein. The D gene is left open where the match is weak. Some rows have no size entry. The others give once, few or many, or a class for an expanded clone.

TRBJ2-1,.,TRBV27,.,TGTGCCAGCAGTACTTCCAATGAGCAGTTCTTC,CASSTSNEQFF
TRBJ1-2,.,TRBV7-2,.,TGTGCCAGCAGCCGACAACGGGGCTATGGCTACACCTTC,CASSRQRGYGYTF
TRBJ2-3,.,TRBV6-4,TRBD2,TGTGCCAGCAGTATACTAGCGGGAGGGCAGGATACGCAGTATTTT,CASSILAGGQDTQYF
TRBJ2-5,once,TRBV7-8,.,TGTGCCAGCATCCCCGGGCCCAACCTTCAAGAGACCCAGTACTTC,CASIPGPNLQETQYF
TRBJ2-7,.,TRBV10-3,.,TGTGCCTCCAAAAGGGGAACTAGTTCCTACGAGCAGTACTTC,CASKRGTSSYEQYF
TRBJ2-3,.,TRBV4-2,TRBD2,TGTGCCAGCAGCCGAGAGCGGGAGGCCACAGATACGCAGTATTTT,CASSREREATDTQYF
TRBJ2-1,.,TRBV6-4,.,TGTGCCAGCAGCGACACCGAGCGCAATGAGCAGTTCTTC,CASSDTERNEQFF
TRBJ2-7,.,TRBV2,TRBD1,TGTGCCAGCAGGCACACTCAGGGGGTTGACTCCTACGAGCAGTACTTC,CASRHTQGVDSYEQYF
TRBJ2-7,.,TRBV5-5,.,TGTGCCAGCAGCTTCCAGGGTGGGTGGTCCTACGAGCAGTACTTC,CASSFQGGWSYEQYF
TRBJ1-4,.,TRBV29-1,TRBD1,TGCAGCGTTGAGGGACAGGAAGAAGAAAAACTGTTTTTT,CSVEGQEEEKLFF
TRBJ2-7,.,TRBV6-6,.,TGTGCCAGCACCGGGGCCGGCGCCTACGAGCAGTACTTC,CASTGAGAYEQYF
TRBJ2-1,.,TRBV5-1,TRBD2,TGCGCCAGCAGCTTGGGGCCTAGCGGGAGTGGGCCCTACAATGAGCAGTTCTTC,CASSLGPSGSGPYNEQFF
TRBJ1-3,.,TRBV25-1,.,TGTGCCAGCAGTGAATGGTCCATCCAGAATGGAAACACCATATATTTT,CASSEWSIQNGNTIYF